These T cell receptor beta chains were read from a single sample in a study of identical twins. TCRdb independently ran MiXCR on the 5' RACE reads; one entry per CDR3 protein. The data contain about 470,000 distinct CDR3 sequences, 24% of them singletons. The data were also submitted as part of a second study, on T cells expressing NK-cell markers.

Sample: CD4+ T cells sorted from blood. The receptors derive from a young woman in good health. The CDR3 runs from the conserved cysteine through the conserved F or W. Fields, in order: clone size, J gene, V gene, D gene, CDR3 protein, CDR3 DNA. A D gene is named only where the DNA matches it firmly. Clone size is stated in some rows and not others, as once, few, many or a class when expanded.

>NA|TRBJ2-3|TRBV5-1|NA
CASSFPDSSTDTQYF
TGCGCCAGCAGCTTTCCTGACAGTAGCACAGATACGCAGTATTTT
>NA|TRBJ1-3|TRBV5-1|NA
CASPESSGDTIYF
TGCGCCAGCCCCGAGTCCTCTGGTGACACCATATATTTT
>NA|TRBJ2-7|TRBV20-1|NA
CSARDFRSGSYEQYF
TGCAGTGCTAGAGACTTTAGGAGCGGATCCTACGAGCAGTACTTC
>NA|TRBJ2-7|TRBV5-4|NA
CASSSYQGGGEQYF
TGTGCCAGCAGCTCGTACCAGGGGGGGGGTGAGCAGTACTTC
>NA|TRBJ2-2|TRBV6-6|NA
CASRTANTGELFF
TGTGCCAGCAGGACAGCTAACACCGGGGAGCTGTTTTTT
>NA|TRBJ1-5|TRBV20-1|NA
CSARAIINQPQHF
TGCAGTGCTAGAGCGATCATCAATCAGCCCCAGCATTTT
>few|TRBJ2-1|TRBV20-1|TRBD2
CSARDGGRGNNEQFF
TGCAGTGCTAGAGATGGCGGGAGAGGGAACAATGAGCAGTTCTTC
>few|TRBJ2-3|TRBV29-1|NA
CSVGVRADTQYF
TGCAGCGTGGGAGTTAGAGCAGATACGCAGTATTTT
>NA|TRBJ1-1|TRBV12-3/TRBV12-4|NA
CASRFGTPGTEAFF
TGTGCCAGCAGGTTCGGGACACCGGGCACTGAAGCTTTCTTT
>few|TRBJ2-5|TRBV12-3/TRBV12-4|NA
CASSLFGGAGETQYF
TGTGCCAGCAGTTTATTCGGGGGAGCGGGAGAGACCCAGTACTTC
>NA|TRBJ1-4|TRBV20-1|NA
CSAGDGRTNEKLFF
TGCAGTGCCGGGGACGGCAGAACTAATGAAAAACTGTTTTTT
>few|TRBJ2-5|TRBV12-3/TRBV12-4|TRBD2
CASSLIRRGGQETQYF
TGTGCCAGCAGTTTAATTCGGCGGGGGGGACAAGAGACCCAGTACTTC
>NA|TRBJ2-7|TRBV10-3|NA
CAISHGQGTWEQYF
TGTGCCATCAGCCATGGGCAGGGGACGTGGGAGCAGTACTTC
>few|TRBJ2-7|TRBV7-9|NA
CASSLIAAYEQYF
TGTGCCAGCAGCTTAATAGCGGCCTACGAGCAGTACTTC
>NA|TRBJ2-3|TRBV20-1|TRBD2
CSAYLTSARTDTQYF
TGCAGTGCTTACCTGACTAGCGCGCGAACAGATACGCAGTATTTT
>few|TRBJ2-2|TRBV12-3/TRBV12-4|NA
CASNRGPWELFF
TGTGCCAGCAATAGGGGACCTTGGGAGCTGTTTTTT
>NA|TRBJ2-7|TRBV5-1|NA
CASSFDPESYEQYF
TGCGCCAGCAGCTTCGATCCGGAGTCTTACGAGCAGTACTTC
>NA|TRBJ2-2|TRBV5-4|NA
CASSLTAGELFF
TGTGCCAGCAGCCTTACAGCCGGGGAGCTGTTTTTT
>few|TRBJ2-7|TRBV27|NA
CASSLSPGSYEQYF
TGTGCCAGCAGTTTATCCCCGGGCTCCTACGAGCAGTACTTC
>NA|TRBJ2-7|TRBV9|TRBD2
CASSVLAGDAQYF
TGTGCCAGCAGCGTACTAGCGGGAGATGCGCAGTACTTC
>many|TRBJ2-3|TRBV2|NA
CASGQGADTQYF
TGTGCCAGCGGCCAGGGAGCAGATACGCAGTATTTT
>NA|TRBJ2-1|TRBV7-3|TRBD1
CASSPRDRHNEQFF
TGTGCCAGCAGCCCCCGGGACAGACACAATGAGCAGTTCTTC
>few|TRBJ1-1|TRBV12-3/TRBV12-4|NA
CASSLNPSRAFF
TGTGCCAGCAGTTTAAACCCGTCCAGGGCTTTCTTT
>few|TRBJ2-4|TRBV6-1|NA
CASSEGYRNIQYF
TGTGCCAGCAGTGAAGGCTACAGAAACATTCAGTACTTC
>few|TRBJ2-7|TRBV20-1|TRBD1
CSARAGQGKYEQYF
TGCAGTGCTAGAGCTGGACAGGGGAAGTACGAGCAGTACTTC
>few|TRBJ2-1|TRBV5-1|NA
CASSLGQALRDEQFF
TGCGCCAGCAGCTTGGGACAGGCTCTCCGTGATGAGCAGTTCTTC
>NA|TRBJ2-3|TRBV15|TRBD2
CATGGSDTQYF
TGTGCCACGGGGGGGTCAGATACGCAGTATTTT
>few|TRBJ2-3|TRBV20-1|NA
CSRRDRRSTDTQYF
TGCAGTAGGAGAGACAGGAGGAGCACAGATACGCAGTATTTT
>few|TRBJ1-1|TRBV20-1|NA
CSVPGSRSAFF
TGCAGTGTTCCAGGCTCCCGTTCAGCTTTCTTT
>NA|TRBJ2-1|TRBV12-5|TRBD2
CASGNPRGYEQFF
TGTGCTAGTGGGAACCCGCGGGGGTATGAGCAGTTCTTC
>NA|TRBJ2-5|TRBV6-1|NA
CARGKSRASVETQYF
TGTGCCAGGGGAAAATCCCGCGCATCGGTTGAGACCCAGTACTTC
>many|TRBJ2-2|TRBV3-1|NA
CASSLGLYTGELFF
TGTGCCAGCAGCCTCGGACTGTACACCGGGGAGCTGTTTTTT
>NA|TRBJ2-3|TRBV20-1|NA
CSARVRAVHTQYF
TGCAGTGCTAGAGTTAGGGCCGTTCATACGCAGTATTTT
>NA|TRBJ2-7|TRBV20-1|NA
CSASIGTQTEQYF
TGCAGTGCTAGTATCGGGACACAAACCGAGCAGTACTTC
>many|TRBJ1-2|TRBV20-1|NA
CSARAQGLLAGYTF
TGCAGTGCTAGAGCTCAGGGCCTTTTAGCTGGCTACACCTTC
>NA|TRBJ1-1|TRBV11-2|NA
CASSLDGRLNTEAFF
TGTGCCAGCAGCTTAGATGGACGGCTGAACACTGAAGCTTTCTTT
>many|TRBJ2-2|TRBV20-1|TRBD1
CSAPDRGHVNTGELFF
TGCAGTGCCCCAGACAGGGGGCATGTGAACACCGGGGAGCTGTTTTTT
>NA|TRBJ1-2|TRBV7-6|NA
CASSLEVGRNYGYTF
TGTGCCAGCAGCTTAGAAGTGGGGCGCAACTATGGCTACACCTTC
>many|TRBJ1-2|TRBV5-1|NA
CASSYRDYGYTF
TGCGCCAGCAGCTACCGGGACTATGGCTACACCTTC
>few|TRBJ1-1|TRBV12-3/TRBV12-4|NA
CASRERAGTEAFF
TGTGCCAGCAGAGAGAGGGCGGGCACTGAAGCTTTCTTT
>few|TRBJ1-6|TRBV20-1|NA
CSATNYPRGDSPLHF
TGCAGTGCGACCAATTACCCCCGGGGGGATTCACCCCTCCACTTT
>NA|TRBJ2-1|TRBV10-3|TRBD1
CAITVGQGTSSYNEQFF
TGTGCCATCACCGTGGGACAGGGGACGAGCTCCTACAATGAGCAGTTCTTC
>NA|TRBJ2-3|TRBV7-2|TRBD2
CASSWLSGGGSDTQYF
TGTGCCAGCAGCTGGTTGTCGGGCGGGGGATCAGATACGCAGTATTTT
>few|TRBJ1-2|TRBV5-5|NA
CASSTEAAYGYTF
TGTGCCAGCAGCACGGAGGCCGCCTATGGCTACACCTTC
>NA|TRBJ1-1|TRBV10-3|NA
CAISPWGPPTEAFF
TGTGCCATTTCGCCGTGGGGGCCCCCCACTGAAGCTTTCTTT
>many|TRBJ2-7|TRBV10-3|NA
CAISPGPSYEQYF
TGTGCCATCAGCCCGGGGCCCTCCTACGAGCAGTACTTC
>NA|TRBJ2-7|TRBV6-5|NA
CASSYGQTSYEQYF
TGTGCCAGCAGTTACGGCCAGACCTCCTACGAGCAGTACTTC
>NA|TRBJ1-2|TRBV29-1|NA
CSEGDARGYTF
TGCAGCGAGGGGGATGCGCGAGGCTACACCTTC
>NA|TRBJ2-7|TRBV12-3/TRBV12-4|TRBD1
CASSNTGEHEQYF
TGTGCCAGCAGCAATACAGGGGAGCACGAGCAGTACTTC
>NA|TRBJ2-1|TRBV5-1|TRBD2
CASSLIGGAVEQFF
TGCGCCAGCAGCTTGATCGGGGGGGCCGTCGAGCAGTTCTTC
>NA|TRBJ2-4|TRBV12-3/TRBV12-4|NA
CASSLGLAGSIQYF
TGTGCCAGCAGTTTGGGTCTAGCCGGTTCCATTCAGTACTTC
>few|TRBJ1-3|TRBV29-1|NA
CSVRRGSGGNTIYF
TGCAGCGTCCGTCGGGGGAGTGGTGGAAACACCATATATTTT
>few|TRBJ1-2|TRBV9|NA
CASSVTGYYGYTF
TGTGCCAGCAGCGTTACAGGCTACTATGGCTACACCTTC
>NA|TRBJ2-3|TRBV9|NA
CASSVRGYGDTQYF
TGTGCCAGCAGCGTACGGGGGTATGGAGATACGCAGTATTTT
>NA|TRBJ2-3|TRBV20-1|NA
CSAIDRKYTQYF
TGCAGTGCTATTGACAGGAAATATACGCAGTATTTT
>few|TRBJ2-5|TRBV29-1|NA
CSGGVRETQYF
TGCAGCGGAGGGGTCCGGGAGACCCAGTACTTC
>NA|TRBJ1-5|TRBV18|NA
CASSLTGYNQPQHF
TGTGCCAGCTCACTAACAGGGTATAATCAGCCCCAGCATTTT
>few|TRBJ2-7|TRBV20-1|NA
CSARTAQAYEQYF
TGCAGTGCCCGGACTGCTCAAGCCTACGAGCAGTACTTC
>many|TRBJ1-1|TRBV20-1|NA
CSARDLGGSEAFF
TGCAGTGCTAGAGATCTGGGGGGGTCTGAAGCTTTCTTT